This T cell receptor (beta chain) is drawn from a study of cytomegalovirus exposure and HLA in healthy donors. PCR was performed using 60 Vbeta and 13 Jbeta primers. The assay was immunoSEQ multiplex PCR, and TCRdb's table has in-frame clones only and misses some. This table holds approximately 170,000 clones, about 72% found once. Material: PBMCs. The clonotype originates from a girl aged 10 to 17 in good health and CMV-seronegative.

CDR3 sequence (DNA): TGTGCCAGCAGCCTGGGACAGGGGTACACTGAAGCTTTCTTT. Residues: CASSLGQGYTEAFF. This chain uses TRBV5-4 with TRBJ1-1, with 10 bases lining up with TRBD1. J lost 3 bases, V lost 4 bases, and 3 bases had no gene match. Germline V gives CDR1 SGHNT, CDR2 YYREEE (reference sequence). CDR3 size: 14 residues.